This entry features one T cell receptor beta chain sequence. The data derive from a study of blood T cell repertoires in COVID-19. TCRdb keeps only in-frame clones here, not all; method: immunoSEQ multiplex PCR. The sample shows about 370,000 clones, around 90% of them seen only once. Per the germline V gene, CDR1 is ENHRY and CDR2 is SYGVKD. Trimming took 3 bases from V and 0 from J; bases not matched to a gene: 5. This CDR3 spans 16 amino acids. The TCR was taken from a woman in her 30s with COVID-19, enrolled during active disease. Sequenced sample: peripheral blood. The V gene is TRBV10-3, the J gene TRBJ2-1; 7 bases line up with TRBD1. The CDR3 sequence is CAISERRQGSYNEQFF. The CDR3 DNA reads TGTGCCATCAGTGAAAGGCGACAGGGCTCCTACAATGAGCAGTTCTTC.